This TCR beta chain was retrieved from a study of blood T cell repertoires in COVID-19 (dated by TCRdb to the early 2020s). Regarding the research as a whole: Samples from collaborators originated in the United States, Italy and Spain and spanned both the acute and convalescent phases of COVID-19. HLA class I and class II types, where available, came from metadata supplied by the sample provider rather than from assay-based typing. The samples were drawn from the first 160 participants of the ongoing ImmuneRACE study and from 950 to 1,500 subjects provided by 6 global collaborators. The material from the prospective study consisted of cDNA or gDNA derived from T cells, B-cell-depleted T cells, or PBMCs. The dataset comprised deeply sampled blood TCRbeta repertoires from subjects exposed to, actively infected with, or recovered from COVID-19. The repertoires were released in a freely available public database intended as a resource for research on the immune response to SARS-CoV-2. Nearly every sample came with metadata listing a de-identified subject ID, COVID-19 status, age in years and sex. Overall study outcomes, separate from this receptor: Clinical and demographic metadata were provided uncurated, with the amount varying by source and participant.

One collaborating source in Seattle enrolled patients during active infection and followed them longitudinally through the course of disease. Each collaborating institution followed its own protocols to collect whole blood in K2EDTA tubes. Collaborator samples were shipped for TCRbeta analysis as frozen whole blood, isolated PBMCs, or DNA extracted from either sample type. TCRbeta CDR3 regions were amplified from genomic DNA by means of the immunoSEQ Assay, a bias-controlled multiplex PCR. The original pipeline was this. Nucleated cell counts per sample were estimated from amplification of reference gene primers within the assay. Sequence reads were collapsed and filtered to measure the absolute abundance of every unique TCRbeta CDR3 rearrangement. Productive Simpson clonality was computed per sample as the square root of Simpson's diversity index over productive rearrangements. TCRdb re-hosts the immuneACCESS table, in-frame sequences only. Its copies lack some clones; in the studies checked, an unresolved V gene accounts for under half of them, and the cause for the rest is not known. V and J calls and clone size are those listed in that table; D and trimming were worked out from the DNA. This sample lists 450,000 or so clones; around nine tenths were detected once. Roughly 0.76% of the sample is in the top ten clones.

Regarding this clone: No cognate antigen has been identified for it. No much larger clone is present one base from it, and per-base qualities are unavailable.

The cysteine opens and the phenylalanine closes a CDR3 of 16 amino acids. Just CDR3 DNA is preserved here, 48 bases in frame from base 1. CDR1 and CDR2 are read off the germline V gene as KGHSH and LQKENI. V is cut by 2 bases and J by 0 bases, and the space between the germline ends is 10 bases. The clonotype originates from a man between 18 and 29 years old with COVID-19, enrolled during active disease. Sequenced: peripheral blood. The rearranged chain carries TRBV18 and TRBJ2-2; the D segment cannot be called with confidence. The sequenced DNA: TGTGCCAGCTCACCATCCGGGTCCCCGAACACCGGGGAGCTGTTTTTT. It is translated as CASSPSGSPNTGELFF.